A single sample gave rise to the 29 T cell receptor beta chains below, sequenced in a study of beta chain features in type 1 diabetes. Findings of the study overall: Researchers report that Type 1 diabetes patients had moderately but significantly shorter TCRB CDR3s across all four CD4+ subsets.

The whole isolated RNA underwent reverse transcription, so sequencing captured expressed TCRB transcripts. TCRdb's table, derived via immunoSEQ multiplex PCR, lists solely in-frame clones and lacks some. The sample includes 40,000 to 45,000 clones, over 60% of them seen just once. These TCRs are of unknown antigen specificity. The source material was Tregs from blood. Receptor source: a woman younger than 30 with type 1 diabetes.

The chain joins TRBV5-4 to TRBJ2-2, with TRBD2 matching 9 bases. The CDR3 has 17 residues. The germline gives CDR1 SGHNT, CDR2 YYREEE (reference sequence). Unmatched junction bases numbered 15, after V lost 4 bases and J lost 8 bases. CDR3 residues: CASSPAVSGGPWGELFF. CDR3 DNA sequence: TGTGCCAGCAGCCCCGCGGTCAGCGGGGGGCCATGGGGGGAGCTGTTTTTT.

The rearrangement links TRBV29-1 to TRBJ1-2; D is undetermined. In germline, CDR1 is SQVTM, CDR2 ANQGSEA. This CDR3 region has 11 residues. V gave up 6 bases and J gave up 8 bases, with 13 bases separating them. The CDR3 reads CSVAPVKGYTF. The CDR3 nucleotides are TGCAGCGTGGCCCCCGTAAAGGGCTACACCTTC.

The V and J genes are TRBV19 and TRBJ1-2; D call uncertain. V lost 9 bases to trimming and J lost 8 bases, with 19 bases between them. The CDR3 consists of 13 residues. CDR1 LNHDA and CDR2 SQIVND come from the germline V gene (reference sequence). The CDR3: CASSDVHLRGYTF. CDR3 in DNA: TGTGCCAGCTCCGACGTCCACCTGAGGGGCTACACCTTC.

The chain joins TRBV11-3 to TRBJ2-1; 11 nucleotides line up with TRBD2. V shed 5 bases, J shed 15 bases, and the junction held 9 bases outside the gene matches. The germline gives CDR1 SGHNT, CDR2 YENEEA. This CDR3 has 13 residues. CDR3 nucleotide sequence: TGTGCCAGCAGCCCGGTAGCGGGAGGGCCCTCGTTCTTC. Its translation is CASSPVAGGPSFF.

The V gene is TRBV25-1, the J gene TRBJ2-7; tentatively, D is TRBD1 (5 bases). V gave up 4 bases and J gave up 6 bases, with 16 bases separating them. CDR3 length: 14 residues. CDR1 MGHDK and CDR2 SYGVNS come from the germline V gene. CDR3 amino acids: CASSGQNRLGEQYF. The CDR3 coding sequence is TGTGCCAGCAGTGGGCAGAACAGGTTGGGCGAGCAGTACTTC.

V and J are TRBV15 and TRBJ1-5; weak D call: TRBD1 (5 bases). Germline V gene data show CDR1 as LNHNV and CDR2 as YYDKDF (reference sequence). This CDR3 contains 14 residues. Trimming took 4 bases from V and 3 from J, leaving 10 bases between them. DNA for the CDR3: TGTGCCACCAGCACGGACAAGTTCAATCAGCCCCAGCATTTT. Encoded protein: CATSTDKFNQPQHF.

The rearrangement links TRBV18 to TRBJ1-1, with D uncertain. Trimming pared 3 bases from V and 5 bases from J, leaving 16 bases between. CDR3 length equals 15 residues. The germline gives CDR1 KGHSH, CDR2 LQKENI. Here the CDR3 DNA reads TGTGCCAGCTCACCGGGGTTCCGGGGAGGGACTGAAGCTTTCTTT. Translation gives CASSPGFRGGTEAFF.

In its sample, this clone was seen a few times. The chain has TRBV2 and TRBJ1-3; D is unresolved. Trimming took 4 bases from V and 0 from J, leaving 13 bases between them. Per the germline V gene, CDR1 is SNHLY and CDR2 is FYNNEI. The CDR3 has 16 residues. The CDR3 protein is CASSVVAVRSGNTIYF. The CDR3 DNA sequence: TGTGCCAGCAGTGTGGTCGCAGTCCGCTCTGGAAACACCATATATTTT.

CDR3 residues: CASTTGQGYEQYF. CDR3 in DNA: TGCGCCAGCACCACGGGACAGGGGTACGAGCAGTACTTC. J is TRBJ2-7 and V is TRBV5-1; 10 nucleotides match TRBD1. CDR3 length equals 13 residues. The J segment lost 4 bases and the V segment lost 6 bases, leaving 4 bases of the junction unmatched. Germline assignment: CDR1 SGHRS and CDR2 YFSETQ.

This chain uses TRBV5-1 with TRBJ2-5; D gene ambiguous. V gave up 4 bases and J gave up 1 base, with 5 bases separating them. The CDR3 spans 12 residues. CDR1 and CDR2 from the germline V gene are SGHRS and YFSETQ. CDR3 region: CASSHGQETQYF. CDR3 DNA: TGCGCCAGCAGCCACGGCCAAGAGACCCAGTACTTC.

The rearrangement links TRBV18 to TRBJ1-6, with D possibly being TRBD1 (6 bases). Germline CDR1 reads KGHSH; CDR2 reads LQKENI. The CDR3 is 16 amino acids. V was pared by 1 base and J by 0 bases, with 7 bases between. The CDR3 loop is CASSPQGVSYNSPLHF. The CDR3 coding sequence is TGTGCCAGCTCACCACAGGGGGTCTCCTATAATTCACCCCTCCACTTT.

The rearrangement uses TRBV5-4 and TRBJ2-3; D gene unclear. V was trimmed by 2 bases and J by 1 base, leaving 14 bases between them. The CDR3 is 16 residues long. Per the germline V gene, CDR1 is SGHNT and CDR2 is YYREEE (reference sequence). CDR3 amino acids: CASSFPTPRGTDTQYF. The CDR3 nucleotides read TGTGCCAGCAGCTTCCCGACCCCCCGGGGCACAGATACGCAGTATTTT.

Only one count was recorded for this clone. The chain couples TRBV5-1 to TRBJ2-7; 7 bases match TRBD1. Germline trimming cut 0 bases from V and 6 bases from J; bases unmatched to any gene: 6. This CDR3 comprises 14 residues. Germline-derived CDR1 and CDR2 are SGHRS and YFSETQ. The CDR3 nucleotides read TGCGCCAGCAGCTTGGAGTACAGGGGTGGCGAGCAGTACTTC. This translates into CASSLEYRGGEQYF.

The J gene is TRBJ2-1, the V gene TRBV15; 7 bases match TRBD1. J gave up 3 bases and V 5 bases, and 7 bases lay outside the gene matches. Germline CDR1 and CDR2: LNHNV and YYDKDF (reference sequence). CDR3 size: 15 residues. CDR3 in amino acids: CATSPRGQLYNEQFF. The CDR3 DNA reads TGTGCCACCAGCCCCCGGGGACAGCTCTACAATGAGCAGTTCTTC.

The chain employs TRBV7-9 and TRBJ2-2; D gene ambiguous. The CDR3 has 15 residues. CDR1 is SEHNR, CDR2 FQNEAQ, per germline (reference sequence). Trimming stripped 5 bases from V and 7 bases from J, with 17 bases between. The CDR3, as DNA: TGTGCCAGCAGCCCCATGGGCCCCTCGGACGGGGAGCTGTTTTTT. Protein product: CASSPMGPSDGELFF. Using reference TRBV7-9 and TRBJ2-2 for the parts outside the CDR3, the full variable domain is DTGVSQNPRHKITKRGQNVTFRCDPISEHNRLYWYRQTLGQGPEFLTYFQNEAQLEKSRLLSDRFSAERPKGSFSTLEIQRTEQGDSAMYLCASSPMGPSDGELFFGEGSRLTVL.

This chain joins TRBV5-4 and TRBJ1-1, with D perhaps matching TRBD1 (6 bases). The CDR3 runs to 13 residues. Germline V lookup: CDR1 SGHNT, CDR2 YYREEE (reference sequence). V was trimmed by 2 bases and J by 7 bases, leaving 12 bases between them. The CDR3 bases are TGTGCCAGCAGCTTTAGACAGGTCGGTGAAGCTTTCTTT. Amino acids: CASSFRQVGEAFF.

Concerning this clone itself: The DNA is omitted, as the CDR3 cannot be located on it reliably, and the CDR3 follows TCRdb's listing. CDR3 region: CASSNWGQGAYGGELFF. The chain combines TRBV21-1 with TRBJ2-2; the table's D call of TRBD1 was not tested on the DNA. TRBV21-1 is listed as a pseudogene. From its first to its last residue, the CDR3 has 17 amino acids.

Points on this clone: Without the conserved terminal phenylalanine or tryptophan, this CDR3 likely stems from a read error. It is unclear where the CDR3 begins or ends on the DNA, so no DNA is shown, and the CDR3 is as TCRdb lists it. The chain combines TRBV10-3 with TRBJ2-7; TRBD2 was called by the table and not checked on the DNA. Germline V CDR1 and CDR2: ENHRY, SYGVKD. Both ends counted, the CDR3 spans 13 residues. CDR3 protein: CATQPPGRGSPVL.

This chain uses TRBV11-2 with TRBJ2-7; 8 bases align to TRBD1. Germline V gene sequence: CDR1 SGHAT, CDR2 FQNNGV. The CDR3 runs to 17 residues. Germline trimming cut 2 bases from V and 2 bases from J; bases unmatched to any gene: 11. The CDR3 bases are TGTGCCAGCAGCTTACAGGGGGCTTTCCCCCTTACCTACGAGCAGTACTTC. Protein product: CASSLQGAFPLTYEQYF.

In this sample, this clone turned up once. J is TRBJ1-4 and V is TRBV5-1; D gene unclear. The CDR3 has 14 residues. V lost 4 bases and J lost 3, with 10 bases in between. CDR1 SGHRS and CDR2 YFSETQ come from the germline V gene. CDR3 sequence: CASSPGSANEKLFF. The CDR3 DNA sequence: TGCGCCAGCAGCCCGGGGTCGGCTAATGAAAAACTGTTTTTT.

This clone was observed a handful of times. This chain joins TRBV18 and TRBJ1-5; no reliable D call. Germline CDR1 is KGHSH and CDR2 is LQKENI. The CDR3 totals 12 residues. Trimming took off 6 bases at V and 9 bases at J, with 12 bases between the two ends. The CDR3 region has the DNA TGTGCCAGCTCGGGCGTAATGGGGCCCCAGCATTTT. It is translated as CASSGVMGPQHF.

The chain recombines TRBV7-8 with TRBJ2-2, with 8 bases matching TRBD2. Germline V gene lookup returns CDR1 SGHVS and CDR2 FQNEAQ. The CDR3 is 15 amino acids. After removal of 1 base from V and 6 bases from J, the junction contained 4 bases not matched to a gene. The CDR3 reads CASSLVAGHAGELFF. Written as DNA, the CDR3 is TGTGCCAGCAGCTTAGTAGCGGGGCACGCCGGGGAGCTGTTTTTT.

The chain combines TRBV7-2 with TRBJ2-5; 8 bases map to TRBD2. The junction had 7 bases not matched to a gene; V was cut back by 2 bases and J by 2 bases. The CDR3 spans 16 residues. Germline values: CDR1 SGHTA, CDR2 FQGNSA. The chain's CDR3 is CASSLSRGGTQETQYF. CDR3 nucleotides: TGTGCCAGCAGCTTAAGCCGGGGGGGGACACAAGAGACCCAGTACTTC.

Of note for this clone: No conserved phenylalanine or tryptophan is present at the end of the CDR3, so a read error is the likely explanation. It is unclear where the CDR3 begins or ends on the DNA, so no DNA is shown, and the CDR3 is as TCRdb lists it. The rearrangement uses TRBV28 and TRBJ2-7; no check of the table's D call, TRBD2, against the DNA was made. Termini included, the CDR3 measures 15 amino acids. CDR1 MDHEN and CDR2 SYDVKM come from the germline V gene. The CDR3 spells CASSYTLAGGQVLDI.

The chain joins TRBV5-1 to TRBJ1-1; TRBD1 matches 8 bases. The V segment lost 3 bases and the J segment 5 bases; nucleotides outside the gene matches: 9. The germline CDR1 and CDR2 sequences are SGHRS and YFSETQ. This CDR3 comprises 15 residues. This CDR3 reads CASSWAQGAGTEAFF. CDR3 bases: TGCGCCAGCAGCTGGGCCCAGGGGGCCGGGACTGAAGCTTTCTTT. The whole variable domain, filled in from reference TRBV5-1 and TRBJ1-1, reads KAGVTQTPRYLIKTRGQQVTLSCSPISGHRSVSWYQQTPGQGLQFLFEYFSETQRNKGNFPGRFSGRQFSNSRSEMNVSTLELGDSALYLCASSWAQGAGTEAFFGQGTRLTVV.

V usage is TRBV4-3 and J usage is TRBJ2-7; D gene ambiguous. The ends were cut back, 0 bases at V and 3 bases at J, with 12 bases in the middle. Germline V gene sequence: CDR1 LGHNA, CDR2 YSLEER. The CDR3 totals 15 residues. DNA for the CDR3: TGCGCCAGCAGCCAAGACCGATGGGCCAGCTACGAGCAGTACTTC. Encoded protein: CASSQDRWASYEQYF.

CDR3 sequence (DNA): TGCAGCGGAGTCACTAGCTTCGGCGATGAGCAGTTCTTC. Encoded protein: CSGVTSFGDEQFF. The J gene is TRBJ2-1, the V gene TRBV29-1, with D perhaps TRBD2 (6 bases). The CDR3 covers 13 residues. Trimming removed 7 bases from V and 8 bases from J, with 18 bases in between. Germline loops: CDR1 SQVTM, CDR2 ANQGSEA.

This clone was found once. The chain has TRBV2 and TRBJ2-7; TRBD1 is a possible D gene (5 bases). The CDR3 runs 14 residues. Germline V CDR1 and CDR2: SNHLY, FYNNEI. Between the trimmed V and J ends, which lost 3 bases and 0 bases, there was a span of 9 bases. In nucleotides, the CDR3 is TGTGCCAGCAGTGACAGGGCTAGCTCCTACGAGCAGTACTTC. Translated: CASSDRASSYEQYF.

The rearrangement joins TRBV7-2 to TRBJ2-1; 9 positions match TRBD2. Per germline, CDR1 SGHTA and CDR2 FQGNSA. The CDR3 is 14 amino acids. With 5 bases clipped from V and 10 bases from J, the junction kept 9 bases outside the gene matches. CDR3 residues: CASSRGLALGEQFF. In DNA, the CDR3 is TGTGCCAGCAGCAGGGGACTAGCTCTCGGGGAGCAGTTCTTC.